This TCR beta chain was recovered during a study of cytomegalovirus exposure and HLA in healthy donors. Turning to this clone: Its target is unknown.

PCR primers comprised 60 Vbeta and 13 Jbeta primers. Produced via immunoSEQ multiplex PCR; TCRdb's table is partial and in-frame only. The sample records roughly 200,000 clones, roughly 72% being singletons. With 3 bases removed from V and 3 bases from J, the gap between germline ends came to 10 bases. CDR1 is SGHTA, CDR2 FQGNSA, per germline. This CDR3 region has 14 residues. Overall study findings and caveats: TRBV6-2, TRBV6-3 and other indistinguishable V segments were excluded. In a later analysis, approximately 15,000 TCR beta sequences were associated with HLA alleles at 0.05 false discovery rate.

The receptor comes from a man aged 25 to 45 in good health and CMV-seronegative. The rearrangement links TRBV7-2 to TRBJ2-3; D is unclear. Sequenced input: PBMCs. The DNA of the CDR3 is TGTGCCAGCAGCTTTCAAGGAGTAACAGATACGCAGTATTTT. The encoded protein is CASSFQGVTDTQYF.